The TCR beta chain under discussion was sequenced for a study of post-analysis software for immune sequencing data. Study context: The cohort encompassed relapsing-remitting, secondary progressive and progressive-relapsing multiple sclerosis disease courses. Study-wide results and limits: Relative to controls, patients had several TRBV segments at higher frequency, with TRBV5-6, TRBV5-1 and TRBV20-1 among these. Multiple sclerosis patients showed significantly lower normalized Chao1 diversity than controls did.

cDNA libraries for TCR beta contained unique molecular identifiers. TCRdb fed the PCR reads into MiXCR, producing one record per CDR3 protein. This table has roughly 400,000 distinct CDR3 sequences, about 40% appearing once. The CDR3 contains 15 residues. J was trimmed by 7 bases and V by 2 bases; bases with no gene match: 8. CDR1 and CDR2 from the germline V gene are MDHEN and SYDVKM. About this clonotype: Its target is not known.

The source material was blood. The source is a girl aged 2 to 10 with multiple sclerosis. The V and J genes are TRBV28 and TRBJ2-1; TRBD2 agrees at 7 bases. The CDR3 DNA follows: TGTGCCAGCAGTTTAGGTGGCGGGAGTAAGAATGAGCAGTTCTTC. Residues: CASSLGGGSKNEQFF.